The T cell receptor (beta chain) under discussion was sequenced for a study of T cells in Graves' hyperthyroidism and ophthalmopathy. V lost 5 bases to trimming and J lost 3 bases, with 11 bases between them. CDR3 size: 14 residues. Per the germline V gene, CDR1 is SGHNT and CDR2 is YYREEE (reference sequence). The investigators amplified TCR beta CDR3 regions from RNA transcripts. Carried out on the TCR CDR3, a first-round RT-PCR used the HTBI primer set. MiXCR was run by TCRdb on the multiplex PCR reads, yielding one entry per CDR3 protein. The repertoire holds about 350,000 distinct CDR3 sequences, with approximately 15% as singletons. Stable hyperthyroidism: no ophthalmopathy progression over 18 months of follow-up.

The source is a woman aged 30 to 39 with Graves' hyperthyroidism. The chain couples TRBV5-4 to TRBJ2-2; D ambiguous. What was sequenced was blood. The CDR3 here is CASSTEAYTGELFF. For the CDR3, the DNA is TGTGCCAGCAGTACTGAGGCGTACACCGGGGAGCTGTTTTTT.